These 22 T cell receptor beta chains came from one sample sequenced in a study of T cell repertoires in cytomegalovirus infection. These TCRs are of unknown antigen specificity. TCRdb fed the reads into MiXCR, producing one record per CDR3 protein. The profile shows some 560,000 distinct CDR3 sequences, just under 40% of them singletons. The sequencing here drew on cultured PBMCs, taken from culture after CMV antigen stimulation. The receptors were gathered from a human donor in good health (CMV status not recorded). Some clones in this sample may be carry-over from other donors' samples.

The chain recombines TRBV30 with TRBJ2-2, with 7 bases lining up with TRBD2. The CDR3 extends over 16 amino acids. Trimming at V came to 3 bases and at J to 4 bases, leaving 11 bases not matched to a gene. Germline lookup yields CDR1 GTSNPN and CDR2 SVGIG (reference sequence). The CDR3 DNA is TGTGCCTGGAGCGCCCGGGGGGTCCTCGGCACCGGGGAGCTGTTTTTT. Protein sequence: CAWSARGVLGTGELFF.

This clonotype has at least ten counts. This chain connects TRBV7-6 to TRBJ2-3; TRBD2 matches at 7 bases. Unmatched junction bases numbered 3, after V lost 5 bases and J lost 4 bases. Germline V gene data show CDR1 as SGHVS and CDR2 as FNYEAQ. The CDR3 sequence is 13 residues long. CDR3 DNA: TGTGCCAGCAGCCGGGGGGTGTCAGATACGCAGTATTTT. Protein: CASSRGVSDTQYF.

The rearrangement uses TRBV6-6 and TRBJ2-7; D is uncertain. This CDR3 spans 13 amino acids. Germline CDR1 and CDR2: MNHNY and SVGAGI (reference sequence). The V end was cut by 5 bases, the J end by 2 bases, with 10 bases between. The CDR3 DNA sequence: TGTGCCAGCAGTGTCGGCGGTGCCTACGAGCAGTACTTC. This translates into CASSVGGAYEQYF.

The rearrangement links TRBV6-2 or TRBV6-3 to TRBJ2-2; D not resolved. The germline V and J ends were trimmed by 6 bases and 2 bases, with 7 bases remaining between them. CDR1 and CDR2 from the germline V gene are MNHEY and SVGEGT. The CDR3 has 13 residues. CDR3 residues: CASRPLNTGELFF. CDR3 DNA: TGTGCCAGCAGGCCCCTCAACACCGGGGAGCTGTTTTTT.

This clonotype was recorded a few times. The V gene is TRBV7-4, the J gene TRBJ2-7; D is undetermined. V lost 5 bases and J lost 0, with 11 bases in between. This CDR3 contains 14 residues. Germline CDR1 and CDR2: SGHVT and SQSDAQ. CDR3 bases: TGTGCCAGCAGCCCCGGGCCCGTCTCCTACGAGCAGTACTTC. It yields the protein CASSPGPVSYEQYF.

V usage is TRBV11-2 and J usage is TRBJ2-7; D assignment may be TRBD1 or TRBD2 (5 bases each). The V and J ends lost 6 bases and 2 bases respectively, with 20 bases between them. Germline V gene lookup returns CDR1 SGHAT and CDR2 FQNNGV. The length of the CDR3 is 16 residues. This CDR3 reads CASRTAGNRSAYEQYF. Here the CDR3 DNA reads TGTGCCAGCAGGACCGCCGGGAACAGGTCTGCCTACGAGCAGTACTTC. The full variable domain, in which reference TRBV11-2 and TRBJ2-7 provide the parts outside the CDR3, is EAGVAQSPRYKIIEKRQSVAFWCNPISGHATLYWYQQILGQGPKLLIQFQNNGVVDDSQLPKDRFSAERLKGVDSTLKIQPAKLEDSAVYLCASRTAGNRSAYEQYFGPGTRLTVT.

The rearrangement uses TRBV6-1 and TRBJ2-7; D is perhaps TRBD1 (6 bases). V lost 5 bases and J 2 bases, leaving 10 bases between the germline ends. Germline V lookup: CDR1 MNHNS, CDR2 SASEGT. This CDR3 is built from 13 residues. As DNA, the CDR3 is TGTGCCAGCAGTCAGAGGACAGCCTACGAGCAGTACTTC. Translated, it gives CASSQRTAYEQYF.

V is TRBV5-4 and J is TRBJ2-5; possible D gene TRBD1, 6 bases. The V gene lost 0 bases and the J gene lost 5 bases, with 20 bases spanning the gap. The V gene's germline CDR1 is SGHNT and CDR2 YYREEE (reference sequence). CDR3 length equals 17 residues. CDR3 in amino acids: CASSLVSGTPRWETQYF. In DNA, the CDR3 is TGTGCCAGCAGCTTGGTGTCCGGGACACCCAGGTGGGAGACCCAGTACTTC.

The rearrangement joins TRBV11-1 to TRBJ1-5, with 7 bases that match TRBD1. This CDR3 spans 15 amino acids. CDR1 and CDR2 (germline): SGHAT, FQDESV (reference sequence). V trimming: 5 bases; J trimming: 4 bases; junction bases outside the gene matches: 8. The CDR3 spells CASSPDDRENQPQHF. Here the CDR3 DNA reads TGTGCCAGCAGCCCTGATGACAGGGAGAATCAGCCCCAGCATTTT.

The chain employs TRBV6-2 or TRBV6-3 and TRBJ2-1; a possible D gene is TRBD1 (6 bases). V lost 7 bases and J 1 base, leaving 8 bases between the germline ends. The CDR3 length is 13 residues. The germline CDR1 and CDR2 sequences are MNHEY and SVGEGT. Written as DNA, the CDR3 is TGTGCCAGCATGAGGGGGTCCTACAATGAGCAGTTCTTC. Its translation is CASMRGSYNEQFF.

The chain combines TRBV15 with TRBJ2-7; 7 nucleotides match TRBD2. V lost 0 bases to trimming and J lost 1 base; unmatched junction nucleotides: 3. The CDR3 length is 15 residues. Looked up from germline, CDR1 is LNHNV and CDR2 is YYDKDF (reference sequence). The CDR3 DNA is TGTGCCACCAGCAGAGATGGGGAGGGGTCCTACGAGCAGTACTTC. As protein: CATSRDGEGSYEQYF.

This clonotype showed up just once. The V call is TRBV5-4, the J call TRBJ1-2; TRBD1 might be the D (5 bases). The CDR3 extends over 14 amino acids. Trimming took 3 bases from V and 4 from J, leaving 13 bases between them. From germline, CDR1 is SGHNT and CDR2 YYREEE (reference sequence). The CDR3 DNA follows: TGTGCCAGCAGCTCGGGTACAGGTGGCTATGGCTACACCTTC. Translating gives CASSSGTGGYGYTF.

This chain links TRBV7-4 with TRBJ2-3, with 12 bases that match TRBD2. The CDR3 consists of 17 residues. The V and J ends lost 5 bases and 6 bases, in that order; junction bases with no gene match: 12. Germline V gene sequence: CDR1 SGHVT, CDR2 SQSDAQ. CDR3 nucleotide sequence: TGTGCCAGCAGCCCCCAACGGACTAGCGGGAAGGGGGATACGCAGTATTTT. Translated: CASSPQRTSGKGDTQYF.

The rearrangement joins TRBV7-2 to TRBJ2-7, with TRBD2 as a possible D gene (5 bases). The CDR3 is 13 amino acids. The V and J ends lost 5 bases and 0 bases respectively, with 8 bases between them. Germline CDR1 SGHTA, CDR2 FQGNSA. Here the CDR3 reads CASSRRVSYEQYF. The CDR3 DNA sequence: TGTGCCAGCAGCCGGCGGGTCTCCTACGAGCAGTACTTC.

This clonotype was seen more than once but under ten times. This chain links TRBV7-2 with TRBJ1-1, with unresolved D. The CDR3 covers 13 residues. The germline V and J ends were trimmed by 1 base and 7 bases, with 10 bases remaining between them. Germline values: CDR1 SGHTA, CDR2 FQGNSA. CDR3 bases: TGTGCCAGCAGCTTAGAGGCGGCGGATGAAGCTTTCTTT. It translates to CASSLEAADEAFF. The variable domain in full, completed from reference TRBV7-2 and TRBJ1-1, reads GAGVSQSPSNKVTEKGKDVELRCDPISGHTALYWYRQSLGQGLEFLIYFQGNSAPDKSGLPSDRFSAERTGGSVSTLTIQRTQQEDSAVYLCASSLEAADEAFFGQGTRLTVV.

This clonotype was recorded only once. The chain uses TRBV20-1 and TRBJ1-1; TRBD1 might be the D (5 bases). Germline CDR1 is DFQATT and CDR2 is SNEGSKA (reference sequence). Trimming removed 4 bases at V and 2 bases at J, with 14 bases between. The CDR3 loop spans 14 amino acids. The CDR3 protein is CSATPSGVNTEAFF. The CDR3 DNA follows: TGCAGTGCTACTCCTTCGGGGGTAAACACTGAAGCTTTCTTT.

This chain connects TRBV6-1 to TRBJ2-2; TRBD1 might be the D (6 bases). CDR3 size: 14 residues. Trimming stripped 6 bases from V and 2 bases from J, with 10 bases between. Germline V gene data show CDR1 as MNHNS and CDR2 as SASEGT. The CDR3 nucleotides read TGTGCCAGCAGGAAGGACAGCAACACCGGGGAGCTGTTTTTT. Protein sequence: CASRKDSNTGELFF.

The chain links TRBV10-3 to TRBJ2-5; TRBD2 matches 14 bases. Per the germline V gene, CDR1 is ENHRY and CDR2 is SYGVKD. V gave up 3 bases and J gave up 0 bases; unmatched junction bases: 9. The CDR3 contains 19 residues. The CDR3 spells CAISDPGLAGGTNQETQYF. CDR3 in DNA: TGTGCCATCAGTGACCCCGGACTAGCGGGAGGTACTAACCAAGAGACCCAGTACTTC.

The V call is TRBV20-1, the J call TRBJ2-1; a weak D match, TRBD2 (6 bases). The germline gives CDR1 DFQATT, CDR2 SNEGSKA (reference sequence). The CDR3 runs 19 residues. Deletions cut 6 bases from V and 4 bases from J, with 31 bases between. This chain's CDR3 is CSAGGGMTRGGRAYNEQFF. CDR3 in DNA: TGCAGTGCCGGAGGAGGTATGACGAGGGGAGGCCGAGCTTACAATGAGCAGTTCTTC.

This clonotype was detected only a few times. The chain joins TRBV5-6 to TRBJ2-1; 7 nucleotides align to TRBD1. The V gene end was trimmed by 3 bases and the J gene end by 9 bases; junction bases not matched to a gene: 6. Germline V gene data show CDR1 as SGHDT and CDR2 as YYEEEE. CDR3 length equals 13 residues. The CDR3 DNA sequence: TGTGCCAGCAGCTGGATGACAGGGTTTGAGCAGTTCTTC. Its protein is CASSWMTGFEQFF.

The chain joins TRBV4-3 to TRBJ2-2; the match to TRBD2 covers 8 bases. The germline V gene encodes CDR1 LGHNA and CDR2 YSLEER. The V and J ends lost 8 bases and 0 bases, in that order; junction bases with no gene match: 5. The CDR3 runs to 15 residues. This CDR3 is CASGVAGSNTGELFF. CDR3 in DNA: TGCGCCAGCGGGGTAGCGGGGTCGAACACCGGGGAGCTGTTTTTT.

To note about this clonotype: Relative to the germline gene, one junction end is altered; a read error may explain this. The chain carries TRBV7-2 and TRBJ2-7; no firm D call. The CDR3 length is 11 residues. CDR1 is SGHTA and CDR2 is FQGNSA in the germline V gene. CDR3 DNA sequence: TGTGCCAGCAGCCTCCTGGAAGGGATTACCTTC. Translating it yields CASSLLEGITF.